This TCR beta chain originates from a study of T-cell reconstitution after alpha-beta-depleted transplantation in children. Preparing the TCRbeta library involved the use of unique molecular identifiers. TCRdb reprocessed the PCR reads with MiXCR, giving one entry per CDR3 protein. The sample lists fewer than 120,000 distinct CDR3 sequences; approximately 10% were seen once. Germline V gene sequence: CDR1 DFQATT, CDR2 SNEGSKA (reference sequence). The CDR3 length is 13 residues. With 7 bases clipped from V and 4 bases from J, the junction kept 6 bases outside the gene matches. This clonotype appeared many times.

Sequenced material: PBMCs from the stem cell graft donor, taken from the stem cell graft. The clonotype comes from a human donor who donated a stem cell graft to a child with acute lymphoblastic leukemia. This chain connects TRBV20-1 to TRBJ2-1; TRBD2 matches 8 bases. This chain's CDR3 is CSEVGRGYNEQFF. The CDR3 DNA sequence: TGCAGTGAGGTCGGGAGGGGGTACAATGAGCAGTTCTTC.